The entry below describes one T cell receptor beta chain. The CDR3 sequence is 16 residues long. Trimming cost V 3 bases and J 0 bases; bases outside gene matches: 3. CDR1 and CDR2 from the germline V gene are SGDLS and YYNGEE. The data belong to a study of identical twins. TCRdb analysed the 5' RACE reads with MiXCR anew, one entry per CDR3 protein. The data contain approximately 600,000 distinct CDR3 sequences, roughly 9.5% of them singletons. These data were also reused for a study on yellow fever vaccine responses in identical twins. In that study: It has been reported that, in twins, the vaccine T cell response seemed partly convergent and partly personalized.

Specimen: PBMCs. V and J are TRBV9 and TRBJ2-1; 10 positions match TRBD2. The source is a woman in her late teens or twenties in good health. CDR3 in amino acids: CASSGASGSSYNEQFF. DNA of the CDR3: TGTGCCAGCAGCGGGGCTAGCGGGAGCTCCTACAATGAGCAGTTCTTC.